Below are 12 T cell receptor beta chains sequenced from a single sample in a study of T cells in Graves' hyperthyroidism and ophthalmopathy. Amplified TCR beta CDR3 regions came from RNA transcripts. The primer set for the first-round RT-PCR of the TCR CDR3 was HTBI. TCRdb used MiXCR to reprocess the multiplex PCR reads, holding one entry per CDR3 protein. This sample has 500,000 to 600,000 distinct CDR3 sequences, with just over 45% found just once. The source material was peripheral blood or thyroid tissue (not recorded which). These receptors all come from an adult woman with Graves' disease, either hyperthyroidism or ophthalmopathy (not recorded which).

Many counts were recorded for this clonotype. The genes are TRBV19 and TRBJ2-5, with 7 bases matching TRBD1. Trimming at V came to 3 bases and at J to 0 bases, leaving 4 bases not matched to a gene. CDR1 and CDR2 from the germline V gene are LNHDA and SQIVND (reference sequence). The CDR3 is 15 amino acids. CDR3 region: CASSITGAYQETQYF. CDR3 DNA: TGTGCCAGTAGTATCACAGGGGCGTACCAAGAGACCCAGTACTTC.

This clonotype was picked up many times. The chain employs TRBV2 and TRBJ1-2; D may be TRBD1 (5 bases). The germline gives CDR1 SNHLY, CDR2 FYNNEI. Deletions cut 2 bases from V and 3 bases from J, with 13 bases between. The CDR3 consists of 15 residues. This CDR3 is CASSEWGGRDYGYTF. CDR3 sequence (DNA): TGTGCCAGCAGTGAATGGGGGGGACGAGACTATGGCTACACCTTC. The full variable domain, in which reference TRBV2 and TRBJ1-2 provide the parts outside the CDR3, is EPEVTQTPSHQVTQMGQEVILRCVPISNHLYFYWYRQILGQKVEFLVSFYNNEISEKSEIFDDQFSVERPDGSNFTLKIRSTKLEDSAMYFCASSEWGGRDYGYTFGSGTRLTVV.

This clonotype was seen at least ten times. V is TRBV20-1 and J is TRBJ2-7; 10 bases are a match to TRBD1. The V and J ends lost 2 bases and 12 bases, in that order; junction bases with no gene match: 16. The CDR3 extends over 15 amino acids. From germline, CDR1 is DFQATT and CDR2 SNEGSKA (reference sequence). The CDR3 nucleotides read TGCAGTGCTAGACGGGACAGGGGCGGGGTGAGACCAGGGTACTTC. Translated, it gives CSARRDRGGVRPGYF.

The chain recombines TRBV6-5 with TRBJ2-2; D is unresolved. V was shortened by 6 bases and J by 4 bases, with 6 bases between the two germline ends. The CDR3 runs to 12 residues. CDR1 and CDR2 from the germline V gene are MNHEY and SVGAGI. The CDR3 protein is CASRFRTGELFF. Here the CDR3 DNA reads TGTGCCAGCAGGTTTCGCACCGGGGAGCTGTTTTTT.

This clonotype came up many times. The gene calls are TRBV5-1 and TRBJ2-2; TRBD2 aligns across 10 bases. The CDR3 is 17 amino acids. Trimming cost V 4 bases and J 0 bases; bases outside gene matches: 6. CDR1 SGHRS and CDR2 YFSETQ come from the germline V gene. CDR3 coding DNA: TGCGCCAGCAGCGCGCCCAGCGGGAGGGCGAACACCGGGGAGCTGTTTTTT. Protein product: CASSAPSGRANTGELFF.

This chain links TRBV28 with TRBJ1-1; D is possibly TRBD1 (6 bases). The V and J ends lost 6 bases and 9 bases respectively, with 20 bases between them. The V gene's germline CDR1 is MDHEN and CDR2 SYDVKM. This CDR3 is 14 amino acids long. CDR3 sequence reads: CASSSPGAEYKAFF. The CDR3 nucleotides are TGTGCCAGCAGCTCCCCAGGGGCAGAATATAAAGCTTTCTTT.

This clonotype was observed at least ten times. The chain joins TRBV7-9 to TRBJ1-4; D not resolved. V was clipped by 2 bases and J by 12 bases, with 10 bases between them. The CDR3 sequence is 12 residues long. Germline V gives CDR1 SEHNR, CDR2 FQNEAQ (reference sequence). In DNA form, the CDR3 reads TGTGCCAGCAGCTTAAGGGAGCAGGAACTGTTTTTT. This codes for CASSLREQELFF.

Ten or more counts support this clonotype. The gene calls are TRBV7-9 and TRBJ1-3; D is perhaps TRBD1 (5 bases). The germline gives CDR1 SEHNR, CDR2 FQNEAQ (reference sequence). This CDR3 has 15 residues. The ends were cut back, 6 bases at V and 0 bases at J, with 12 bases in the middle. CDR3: CASSSGTLSGNTIYF. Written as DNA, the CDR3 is TGTGCCAGCAGTTCCGGGACCCTCTCTGGAAACACCATATATTTT.

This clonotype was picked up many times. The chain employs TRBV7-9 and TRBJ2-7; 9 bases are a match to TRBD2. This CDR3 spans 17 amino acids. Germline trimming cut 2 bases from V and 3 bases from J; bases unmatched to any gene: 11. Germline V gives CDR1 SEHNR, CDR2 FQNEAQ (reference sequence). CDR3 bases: TGTGCCAGCAGCTTATACGCGGGGGGACTAGCAGACTACGAGCAGTACTTC. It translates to CASSLYAGGLADYEQYF.

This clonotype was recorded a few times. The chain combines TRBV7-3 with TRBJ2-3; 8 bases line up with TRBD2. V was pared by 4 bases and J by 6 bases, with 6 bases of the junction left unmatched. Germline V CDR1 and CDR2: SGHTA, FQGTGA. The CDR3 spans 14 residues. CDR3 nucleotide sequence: TGTGCCAGCAGCTCTGGGACTAGAAGGGATACGCAGTATTTT. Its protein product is CASSSGTRRDTQYF.

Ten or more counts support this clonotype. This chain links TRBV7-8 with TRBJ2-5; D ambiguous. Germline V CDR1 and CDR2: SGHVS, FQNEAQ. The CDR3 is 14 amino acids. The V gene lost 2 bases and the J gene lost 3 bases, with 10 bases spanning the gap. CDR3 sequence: CASSLFSSEETQYF. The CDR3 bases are TGTGCCAGCAGCTTATTTTCGTCTGAAGAGACCCAGTACTTC.

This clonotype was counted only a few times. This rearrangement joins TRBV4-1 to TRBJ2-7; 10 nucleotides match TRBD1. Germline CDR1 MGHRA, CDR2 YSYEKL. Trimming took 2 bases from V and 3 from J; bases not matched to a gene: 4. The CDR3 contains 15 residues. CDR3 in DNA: TGCGCCAGCAGCCAACCGGGACAGGGGCGCTACGAGCAGTACTTC. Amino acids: CASSQPGQGRYEQYF.